A single sample is the source of the 30 T cell receptor beta chains below, sequenced in a study of T-cell reconstitution after alpha-beta-depleted transplantation in children. TCRbeta library construction was performed incorporating unique molecular identifiers. TCRdb re-called the PCR reads through MiXCR, storing one row per CDR3 protein. This table has about 400,000 distinct CDR3 sequences, over 20% appearing once. Sequenced material: PBMCs from the stem cell graft donor, taken from the stem cell graft. The source is a human donor who donated a stem cell graft to a child with acute myeloid leukemia.

V and J are TRBV20-1 and TRBJ2-1, with TRBD2 identical over 14 bases. V lost 0 bases, J lost 12 bases, and 7 bases stayed unmatched. The CDR3 sequence is 15 residues long. Germline V lookup: CDR1 DFQATT, CDR2 SNEGSKA (reference sequence). As DNA, the CDR3 is TGCAGTGCTAGAGATCCGACTAGCGGGAGGGCCCGGCAGTTCTTC. It is translated as CSARDPTSGRARQFF.

This clonotype was detected only a few times. The chain combines TRBV7-2 with TRBJ2-2; D gene unclear. Germline V gives CDR1 SGHTA, CDR2 FQGNSA. The CDR3 covers 13 residues. V dropped 1 base and J dropped 9 bases, with 9 bases sitting between them. DNA for the CDR3: TGTGCCAGCAGCTTAGACCGGTCCAGGGAGCTGTTTTTT. It specifies CASSLDRSRELFF.

This clonotype occurred a few times. The rearrangement uses TRBV15 and TRBJ2-1; 7 bases line up with TRBD1. The CDR3 sequence is 15 residues long. J lost 4 bases, V lost 4 bases, and 7 bases had no gene match. Germline lookup yields CDR1 LNHNV and CDR2 YYDKDF (reference sequence). CDR3 loop: CATSKAGGSYNEQFF. The CDR3 nucleotides read TGTGCCACCAGCAAGGCAGGGGGATCTTACAATGAGCAGTTCTTC.

This clonotype was detected only a few times. J is TRBJ2-2 and V is TRBV7-6, with TRBD1 matching 7 bases. The trim removed 5 bases at V and 0 bases at J, leaving 6 bases unmatched. The CDR3 is made up of 16 amino acids. Germline assignment: CDR1 SGHVS and CDR2 FNYEAQ. The CDR3 region is CASSPWTGANTGELFF. DNA for the CDR3: TGTGCCAGCAGCCCATGGACAGGCGCGAACACCGGGGAGCTGTTTTTT.

This chain uses TRBV7-9 with TRBJ1-1; 7 nucleotides line up with TRBD1. The CDR3 contains 13 residues. Germline V gives CDR1 SEHNR, CDR2 FQNEAQ (reference sequence). The junction had 6 bases not matched to a gene; V was cut back by 5 bases and J by 6 bases. CDR3 bases: TGTGCCAGCAGCGCGGACAGGAAAGCTGAAGCTTTCTTT. Residues: CASSADRKAEAFF.

In this sample, this clonotype turned up many times. V and J are TRBV5-1 and TRBJ2-3; tentatively, D is TRBD1 (6 bases). The CDR3 consists of 12 residues. V dropped 5 bases and J dropped 5 bases, with 9 bases sitting between them. Germline CDR1 SGHRS, CDR2 YFSETQ. The CDR3 DNA reads TGCGCCAGCAGGCCAGGGGAAGATACGCAGTATTTT. Protein product: CASRPGEDTQYF.

This chain connects TRBV7-2 to TRBJ1-4, with 7 bases aligning to TRBD1. Unmatched junction bases numbered 15, after V lost 4 bases and J lost 7 bases. The germline V gene encodes CDR1 SGHTA and CDR2 FQGNSA. This CDR3 is built from 17 residues. The CDR3 sequence is CASSSGQVLRKSEKLFF. For the CDR3, the DNA is TGTGCCAGCAGCTCCGGACAGGTATTACGGAAAAGTGAAAAACTGTTTTTT.

In this sample, this clonotype turned up a few times. V is TRBV7-9 and J is TRBJ2-1; the D is unclear. Germline assignment: CDR1 SEHNR and CDR2 FQNEAQ (reference sequence). Trimming stripped 7 bases from V and 0 bases from J, with 13 bases between. This CDR3 comprises 15 residues. CDR3 residues: CASTELGPSYNEQFF. Here the CDR3 DNA reads TGTGCCAGCACCGAACTTGGACCCTCCTACAATGAGCAGTTCTTC. Full variable domain (outside the CDR3, taken from reference TRBV7-9 and TRBJ2-1): DTGVSQNPRHKITKRGQNVTFRCDPISEHNRLYWYRQTLGQGPEFLTYFQNEAQLEKSRLLSDRFSAERPKGSFSTLEIQRTEQGDSAMYLCASTELGPSYNEQFFGPGTRLTVL.

The CDR3 here is CATSDQAGVAYNEQFF. The CDR3 bases are TGTGCCACCAGTGACCAAGCGGGAGTGGCCTACAATGAGCAGTTCTTC. V usage is TRBV24-1 and J usage is TRBJ2-1, with TRBD2 identical over 8 bases. V dropped 4 bases and J dropped 2; count of bases not matched to a gene: 6. The germline gives CDR1 KGHDR, CDR2 SFDVKD. This CDR3 spans 16 amino acids.

Many counts were recorded for this clonotype. The chain links TRBV29-1 to TRBJ1-1; D may be TRBD1 (5 bases). The V end was cut by 2 bases, the J end by 1 base, with 8 bases between. This CDR3 is built from 13 residues. From germline, CDR1 is SQVTM and CDR2 ANQGSEA. The CDR3 DNA reads TGCAGCGTTGAAATTCAGGGGAACACTGAAGCTTTCTTT. As protein: CSVEIQGNTEAFF. The full variable domain, in which reference TRBV29-1 and TRBJ1-1 provide the parts outside the CDR3, is SAVISQKPSRDICQRGTSLTIQCQVDSQVTMMFWYRQQPGQSLTLIATANQGSEATYESGFVIDKFPISRPNLTFSTLTVSNMSPEDSSIYLCSVEIQGNTEAFFGQGTRLTVV.

In its sample, this clonotype was seen a few times. The chain is built from TRBV7-9 and TRBJ1-6; 8 nucleotides agree with TRBD1. Germline lookup yields CDR1 SEHNR and CDR2 FQNEAQ (reference sequence). There are 14 residues in the CDR3. The V and J ends lost 4 bases and 7 bases, in that order; junction bases with no gene match: 3. The CDR3 reads CASSSTGDNSPLHF. As DNA, the CDR3 is TGTGCCAGCAGCTCGACAGGGGACAATTCACCCCTCCACTTT.

The rearrangement joins TRBV28 to TRBJ2-7, with TRBD2 identical over 7 bases. The CDR3 covers 15 residues. After removal of 4 bases from V and 6 bases from J, the junction contained 12 bases not matched to a gene. Germline V CDR1 and CDR2: MDHEN, SYDVKM. CDR3 in amino acids: CASSSAERDEREQYF. The DNA of the CDR3 is TGTGCCAGCAGTTCGGCCGAGCGGGATGAGCGCGAGCAGTACTTC.

The J gene is TRBJ2-7, the V gene TRBV20-1; D call uncertain. V was trimmed by 5 bases and J by 0 bases, leaving 17 bases between them. CDR3 length: 15 residues. Germline V gives CDR1 DFQATT, CDR2 SNEGSKA (reference sequence). CDR3 loop: CSAQETRGNSYEQYF. The CDR3 coding sequence is TGCAGTGCTCAAGAAACTCGAGGAAACTCCTACGAGCAGTACTTC.

The V gene is TRBV19, the J gene TRBJ2-7, with a weak D call TRBD2 (5 bases). The V and J ends lost 3 bases and 4 bases respectively, with 13 bases between them. Germline V gene data show CDR1 as LNHDA and CDR2 as SQIVND (reference sequence). The CDR3 extends over 14 amino acids. Here the CDR3 reads CASSIPGIRYEQYF. CDR3 coding DNA: TGTGCCAGTAGTATCCCCGGGATCAGGTACGAGCAGTACTTC.

This clonotype was counted between two and nine times. V is TRBV10-3 and J is TRBJ2-2; TRBD1 is a possible D gene (6 bases). Germline V lookup: CDR1 ENHRY, CDR2 SYGVKD. Trimming cost V 5 bases and J 5 bases, with 6 bases left between them. The CDR3 contains 12 residues. The CDR3 reads CAISTGTGELFF. Here the CDR3 DNA reads TGTGCCATCAGTACAGGGACCGGGGAGCTGTTTTTT.

This clonotype was detected a few times. This chain links TRBV25-1 with TRBJ2-1; D remains ambiguous. V shed 4 bases and J shed 0 bases, with 10 bases lying between them. The CDR3 is 15 amino acids. Germline CDR1 MGHDK, CDR2 SYGVNS. This CDR3 is CASSVHASSYNEQFF. As DNA, the CDR3 is TGTGCCAGCAGTGTCCACGCAAGCTCCTACAATGAGCAGTTCTTC.

This sequence joins TRBV11-3 and TRBJ2-1; perhaps TRBD2 as D (6 bases). The germline V and J ends were trimmed by 1 base and 4 bases, with 11 bases remaining between them. Germline CDR1 is SGHNT and CDR2 is YENEEA. The CDR3 runs 15 residues. The CDR3 DNA reads TGTGCCAGCAGCTTAGTGGCCGGGAGTTACAATGAGCAGTTCTTC. It translates to CASSLVAGSYNEQFF.

The chain combines TRBV2 with TRBJ2-2, with a possible D match to TRBD2 (6 bases). Germline V gene data show CDR1 as SNHLY and CDR2 as FYNNEI. CDR3 length: 12 amino acids. Trimming shortened V by 8 bases and J by 7 bases, and 11 bases separated the two germline ends. CDR3 bases: TGTGCCAGCGCTGGAGGGGACGGGGAGCTGTTTTTT. This sequence encodes CASAGGDGELFF. Complete variable domain (other parts from reference TRBV2 and TRBJ2-2): EPEVTQTPSHQVTQMGQEVILRCVPISNHLYFYWYRQILGQKVEFLVSFYNNEISEKSEIFDDQFSVERPDGSNFTLKIRSTKLEDSAMYFCASAGGDGELFFGEGSRLTVL.

This clonotype appeared many times. J is TRBJ2-5 and V is TRBV4-2, with D perhaps matching TRBD1 (5 bases). Germline CDR1 reads LGHNA; CDR2 reads YNFKEQ. V lost 0 bases to trimming and J lost 4 bases, with 9 bases between them. The CDR3 totals 14 residues. For the CDR3, the DNA is TGTGCCAGCAGCCAAGATCTAGGGGCAGAGACCCAGTACTTC. It encodes CASSQDLGAETQYF.

The gene calls are TRBV7-9 and TRBJ2-7; no clear D gene. Trimming removed 1 base at V and 1 base at J, with 8 bases between. Germline V gives CDR1 SEHNR, CDR2 FQNEAQ (reference sequence). This CDR3 has 14 residues. The DNA of the CDR3 is TGTGCCAGCAGCTTAGGTTCGGAATCCTACGAGCAGTACTTC. Amino acids: CASSLGSESYEQYF.

This clonotype was seen only a few times. The chain has TRBV2 and TRBJ2-7, with unresolved D. The CDR3 length is 12 residues. V dropped 3 bases and J dropped 4 bases, with 7 bases sitting between them. CDR1 is SNHLY and CDR2 is FYNNEI in the germline V gene. For the CDR3, the DNA is TGTGCCAGCAGTGACGGTGGATACGAGCAGTACTTC. This encodes CASSDGGYEQYF.

This clonotype was picked up many times. An end of the junction does not agree with germline; a read error may underlie this. The rearrangement uses TRBV5-1 and TRBJ2-1, with 9 bases fitting TRBD2. From germline, CDR1 is SGHRS and CDR2 YFSETQ. The CDR3 has 13 amino acids. CDR3 loop: CASSLAGDNEQFF. The DNA for the CDR3 is TGTGCCAGCAGTTTAGCGGGGGACAATGAGCAGTTCTTC.

This clonotype was detected many times. The V call is TRBV12-3 or TRBV12-4, the J call TRBJ2-1, with a weak D call TRBD1 (6 bases). The V and J ends lost 8 bases and 5 bases respectively, with 16 bases between them. The CDR3 is 14 residues long. This CDR3 is CASAQGGLNNEQFF. CDR3 nucleotide sequence: TGTGCCAGCGCACAGGGTGGTCTTAACAATGAGCAGTTCTTC.

This clonotype showed up just a few times. This chain links TRBV20-1 with TRBJ2-1, with 7 nucleotides matching TRBD2. Germline V gene data show CDR1 as DFQATT and CDR2 as SNEGSKA (reference sequence). The trim removed 5 bases at V and 4 bases at J, leaving 5 bases unmatched. CDR3 length equals 13 residues. Written as DNA, the CDR3 is TGCAGTGCTGACGCGGGAGTATACAATGAGCAGTTCTTC. Its translation: CSADAGVYNEQFF.

The rearrangement links TRBV20-1 to TRBJ2-3; TRBD2 agrees at 10 bases. Germline V gene sequence: CDR1 DFQATT, CDR2 SNEGSKA (reference sequence). J was trimmed by 4 bases and V by 6 bases; bases with no gene match: 10. This CDR3 has 15 residues. The DNA of the CDR3 is TGCAGTGCCCAACCCACTAGCGGGGTTGCAGATACGCAGTATTTT. It translates to CSAQPTSGVADTQYF.

This clonotype was seen only a few times. The gene calls are TRBV9 and TRBJ2-7; 8 nucleotides align to TRBD2. In germline, CDR1 is SGDLS, CDR2 YYNGEE. The V gene end was trimmed by 1 base and the J gene end by 5 bases; junction bases not matched to a gene: 8. The CDR3 spans 15 residues. The CDR3 bases are TGTGCCAGCAGCGTATTCAGCGGGAGTAATGACGAGCAGTACTTC. This translates into CASSVFSGSNDEQYF. The whole variable domain, remainder taken from reference TRBV9 and TRBJ2-7, is DSGVTQTPKHLITATGQRVTLRCSPRSGDLSVYWYQQSLDQGLQFLIQYYNGEERAKGNILERFSAQQFPDLHSELNLSSLELGDSALYFCASSVFSGSNDEQYFGPGTRLTVT.

The rearrangement uses TRBV7-8 and TRBJ2-1, with D perhaps given as TRBD1 or TRBD2 (5 bases each). Germline V lookup: CDR1 SGHVS, CDR2 FQNEAQ. The CDR3 runs to 14 residues. V gave up 5 bases and J gave up 5 bases, with 13 bases separating them. The CDR3 loop reads CASSQSGRHNEQFF. Written as DNA, the CDR3 is TGTGCCAGCAGCCAGTCGGGACGCCACAATGAGCAGTTCTTC.

At least ten counts were recorded for this clonotype. The chain combines TRBV20-1 with TRBJ2-1, with TRBD2 matching 8 bases. J was trimmed by 8 bases and V by 5 bases; bases with no gene match: 11. Per germline, CDR1 DFQATT and CDR2 SNEGSKA (reference sequence). The CDR3 covers 14 residues. The CDR3 sequence is CSAPLLAVDDEQFF. In nucleotides, the CDR3 is TGCAGTGCTCCCCTACTAGCGGTGGACGATGAGCAGTTCTTC.

The gene calls are TRBV9 and TRBJ2-3; the match to TRBD2 covers 10 bases. CDR1 and CDR2 (germline): SGDLS, YYNGEE. CDR3 length: 15 amino acids. V lost 4 bases and J lost 0; bases outside the gene matches: 2. CDR3 amino acids: CASSKLAGSTDTQYF. CDR3 sequence (DNA): TGTGCCAGCAGCAAACTAGCGGGGAGCACAGATACGCAGTATTTT.

The chain is built from TRBV10-1 and TRBJ2-3, with D possibly being TRBD2 (6 bases). CDR3 length: 15 residues. Per germline, CDR1 WNHNN and CDR2 SYGVQD (reference sequence). The ends were cut back, 3 bases at V and 1 base at J, with 11 bases in the middle. The CDR3 nucleotides are TGCGCCAGCAGTGAAGCGGGTGACGGCACAGATACGCAGTATTTT. This gives the protein CASSEAGDGTDTQYF.